This T cell receptor beta chain stems from a study of T cell responses to AZD1222 COVID-19 vaccine (dated by TCRdb to the early 2020s). Background for the entire study: A total of 233 trial participants underwent TCR sequencing, of whom 207 received two doses of AZD1222 and about 26 received two doses of the MenACWY control vaccine. Trial participants were enrolled into age subgroups of 18-55, 56-69 and 70-plus years, which contained 148, 28 and 57 TCR-sequenced participants, respectively.

The CDR3 regions of human TCRbeta chains were analyzed by immunosequencing. Per the authors' processing: TCRs in the repertoires were matched against a reference library of SARS-CoV-2-specific TCRs that had been generated with the MIRA antigen-specificity platform. Breadth was defined as the fraction of unique TCRs that were SARS-CoV-2-associated, and depth was defined as the fraction of total T cells that were SARS-CoV-2-associated. Each spike-specific TCR was assigned to its reactive spike region and to a CD4 or CD8 class using the MIRA data. Log10-transformed breadth and depth values were compared by one-way ANOVA with Sidak's multiple comparisons tests. TCRdb limited this immuneACCESS table to in-frame rearrangements with V and J called. A share of clones is missing; checked studies link under half to unresolved V genes, and the rest is unexplained. V and J calls plus clone size are reproduced from that table; the DNA served to infer D and trimming. This sample has 140,000 or so clones in its table, and roughly 90% of those were observed once. The ten most abundant clones make up about 4.9% of the sample.

This clone was found once. Its antigen specificity is not known. Base qualities are not at hand, and no much larger clone is one base apart. This specimen's time point label, interpreted: about 28 days (+/-7) after the second vaccine dose. Taken with the paper, the label for treatment or condition translates to: meningococcal conjugate vaccine given as trial control. Samples from vaccinated people were obtained from the UK trials COV001 and COV002, which included a single-blind randomized controlled phase 2/3 trial of AZD1222 (ChAdOx1 nCoV-19) in healthy adults. Trial participant PBMC samples were collected at day 0 and day 28 after the second dose for TCRbeta chain sequencing. The CDR3 numbers 14 residues from cysteine through phenylalanine. The kept DNA is CDR3 alone, 42 bases in frame from the first base. According to the germline V gene, CDR1 reads SGHAT and CDR2 reads FQNNGV. V is cut by 0 bases and J by 4 bases, and the space between the germline ends is 9 bases.

The full study reports these points: The whole spike protein was spanned by vaccine-associated CD4 TCRs, and dominant responses were seen in regions 160-218 and 743-854. No day 14 peak-response samples were available, so repertoires were characterized only after the peak T cell response. Epitopes outside the regions mutated in the B.1.351 and B.1.1.7 variants were reportedly recognized by nearly half of the unique spike-specific TCRs. Participants were mostly white British, with more females than males. The authors suggested clonal diversity may have been underestimated. The 56-69-year group was small, and its depth increase did not reach significance, likely because of low power. Conclusions about previously exposed vaccinees were limited because only six AZD1222 recipients were SARS-CoV-2 seropositive at baseline. After two AZD1222 doses, both the breadth and the depth of spike-specific TCRs were significantly higher than at day 0 and than in MenACWY recipients.

The sequence derives from an adult who received the MenACWY meningococcal vaccine as a control. The V and J genes are TRBV11-2 and TRBJ1-1; no D gene call is confident. Source: peripheral blood, taken 28 days after the second dose of the MenACWY control vaccine. In nucleotide form, the sequence is TGTGCCAGCAGCTTAGATTGGGTCCGCACTGAAGCTTTCTTT. Translated, it gives CASSLDWVRTEAFF.